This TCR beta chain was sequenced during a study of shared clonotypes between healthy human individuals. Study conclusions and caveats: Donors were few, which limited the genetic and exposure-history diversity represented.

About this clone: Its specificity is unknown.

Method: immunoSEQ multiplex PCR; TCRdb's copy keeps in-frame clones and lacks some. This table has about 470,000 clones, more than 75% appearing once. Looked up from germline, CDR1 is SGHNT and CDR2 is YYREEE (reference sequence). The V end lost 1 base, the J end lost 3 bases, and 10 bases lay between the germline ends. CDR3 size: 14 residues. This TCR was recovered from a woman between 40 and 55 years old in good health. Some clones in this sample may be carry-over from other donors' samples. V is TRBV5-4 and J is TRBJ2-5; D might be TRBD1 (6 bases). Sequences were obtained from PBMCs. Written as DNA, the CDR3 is TGTGCCAGCAGCTTGAAACAGGGTGAAGAGACCCAGTACTTC. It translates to CASSLKQGEETQYF.